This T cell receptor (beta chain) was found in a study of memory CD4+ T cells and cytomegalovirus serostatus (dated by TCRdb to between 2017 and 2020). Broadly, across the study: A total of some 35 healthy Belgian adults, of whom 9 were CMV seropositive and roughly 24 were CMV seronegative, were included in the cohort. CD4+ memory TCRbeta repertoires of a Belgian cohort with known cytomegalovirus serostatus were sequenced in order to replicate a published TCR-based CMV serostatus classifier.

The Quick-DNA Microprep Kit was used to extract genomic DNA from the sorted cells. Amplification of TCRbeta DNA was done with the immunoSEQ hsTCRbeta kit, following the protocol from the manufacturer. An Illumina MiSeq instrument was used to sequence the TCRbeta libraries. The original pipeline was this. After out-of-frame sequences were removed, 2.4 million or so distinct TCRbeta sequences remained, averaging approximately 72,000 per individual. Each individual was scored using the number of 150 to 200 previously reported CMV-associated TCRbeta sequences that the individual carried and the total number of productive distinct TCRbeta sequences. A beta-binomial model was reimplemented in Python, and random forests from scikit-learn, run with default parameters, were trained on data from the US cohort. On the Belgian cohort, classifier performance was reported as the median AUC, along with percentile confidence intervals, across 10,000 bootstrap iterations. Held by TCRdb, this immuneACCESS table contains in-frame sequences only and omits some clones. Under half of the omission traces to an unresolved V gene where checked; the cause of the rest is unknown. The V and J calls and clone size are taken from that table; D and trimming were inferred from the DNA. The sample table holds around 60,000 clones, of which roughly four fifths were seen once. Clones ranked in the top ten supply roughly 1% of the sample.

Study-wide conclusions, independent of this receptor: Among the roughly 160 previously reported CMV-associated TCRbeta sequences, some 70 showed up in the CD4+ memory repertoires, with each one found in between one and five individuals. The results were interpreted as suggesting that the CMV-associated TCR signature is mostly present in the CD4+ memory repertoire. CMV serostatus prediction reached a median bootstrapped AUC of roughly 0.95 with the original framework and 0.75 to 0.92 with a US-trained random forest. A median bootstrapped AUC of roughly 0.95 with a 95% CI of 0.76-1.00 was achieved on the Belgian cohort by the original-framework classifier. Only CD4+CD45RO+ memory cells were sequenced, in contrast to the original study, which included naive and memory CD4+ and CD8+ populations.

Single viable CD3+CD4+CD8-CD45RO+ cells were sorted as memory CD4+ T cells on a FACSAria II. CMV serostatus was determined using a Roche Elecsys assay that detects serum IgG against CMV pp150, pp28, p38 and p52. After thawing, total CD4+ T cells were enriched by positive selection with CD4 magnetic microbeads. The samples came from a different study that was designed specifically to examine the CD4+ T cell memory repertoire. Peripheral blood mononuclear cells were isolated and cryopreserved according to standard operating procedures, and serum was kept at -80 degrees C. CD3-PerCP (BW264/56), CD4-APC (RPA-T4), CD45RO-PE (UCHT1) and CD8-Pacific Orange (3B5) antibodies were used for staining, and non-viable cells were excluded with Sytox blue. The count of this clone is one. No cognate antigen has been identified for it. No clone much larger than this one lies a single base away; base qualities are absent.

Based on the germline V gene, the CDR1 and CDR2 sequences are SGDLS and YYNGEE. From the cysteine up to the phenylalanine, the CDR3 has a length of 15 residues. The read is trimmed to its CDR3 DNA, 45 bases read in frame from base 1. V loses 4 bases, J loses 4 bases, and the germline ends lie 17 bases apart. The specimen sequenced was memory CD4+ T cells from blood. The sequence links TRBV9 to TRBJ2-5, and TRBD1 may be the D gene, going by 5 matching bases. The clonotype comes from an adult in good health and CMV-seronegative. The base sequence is TGTGCCAGCAGCCCCCGGCTAGGGGTGATAGAGACCCAGTACTTC. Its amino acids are CASSPRLGVIETQYF. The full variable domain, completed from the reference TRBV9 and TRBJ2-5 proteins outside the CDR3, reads DSGVTQTPKHLITATGQRVTLRCSPRSGDLSVYWYQQSLDQGLQFLIQYYNGEERAKGNILERFSAQQFPDLHSELNLSSLELGDSALYFCASSPRLGVIETQYFGPGTRLLVL.